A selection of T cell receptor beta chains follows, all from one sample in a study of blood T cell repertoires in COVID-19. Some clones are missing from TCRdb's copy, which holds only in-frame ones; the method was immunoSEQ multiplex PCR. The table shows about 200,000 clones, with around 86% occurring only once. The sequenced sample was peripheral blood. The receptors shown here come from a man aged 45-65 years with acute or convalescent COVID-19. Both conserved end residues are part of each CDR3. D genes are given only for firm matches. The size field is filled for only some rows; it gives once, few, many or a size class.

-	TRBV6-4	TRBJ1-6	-	TGTGCCAGCAGTGCCCAGACAGGCGGATCACCCCTCCACTTT	CASSAQTGGSPLHF
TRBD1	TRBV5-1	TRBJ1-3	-	TGCGCCAGCAGCCCCGGGACAGAGGGAAACACCATATATTTT	CASSPGTEGNTIYF
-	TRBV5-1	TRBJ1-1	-	TGCGCCAGCGCGTCAGGGGCGCGGAACACTGAAGCTTTCTTT	CASASGARNTEAFF
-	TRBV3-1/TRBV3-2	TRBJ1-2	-	TGTGCCAGCACCCCAAGCGGGCCTCTTGGCTACACCTTC	CASTPSGPLGYTF
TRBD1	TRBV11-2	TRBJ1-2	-	TGTGCCAGCAGCTTAGACTGGGCAGGGGGCGCCCACTATGGCTACACCTTC	CASSLDWAGGAHYGYTF
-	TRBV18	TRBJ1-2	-	TGTGCCAGCTCACCACCGGGACAAGCCGTCTATGGCTACACCTTC	CASSPPGQAVYGYTF
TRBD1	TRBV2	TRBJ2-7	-	TGTGCCAGCAGTGTTGTAGCGACAGGGAGCTCCTACGAGCAGTACTTC	CASSVVATGSSYEQYF
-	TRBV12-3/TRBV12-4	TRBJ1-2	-	TGTGCCAGCAGCCTCGGGGAGTATGGCTACACCTTC	CASSLGEYGYTF
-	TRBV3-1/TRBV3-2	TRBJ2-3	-	TGTGCCAGCAGCCGAGGAGGGGGGGCCACAGATACGCAGTATTTT	CASSRGGGATDTQYF
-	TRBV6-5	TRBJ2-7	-	TGTGCCAGCAGTTCCGGACAGCTCACCTACGAGCAGTACTTC	CASSSGQLTYEQYF
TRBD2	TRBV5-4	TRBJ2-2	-	TGTGCCAGCAGCCCCTCGGGGCGGGGGAGGACCGGGGAGCTGTTTTTT	CASSPSGRGRTGELFF
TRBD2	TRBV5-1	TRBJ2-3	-	TGCGCCAGCAGCGCGGGACTAGCGGGGGTGGATACGCAGTATTTT	CASSAGLAGVDTQYF
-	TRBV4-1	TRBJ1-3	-	TGCGCCAGCAGCCAAGATCGGTTCCCGGACACGGGCTCTGGAAACACCATATATTTT	CASSQDRFPDTGSGNTIYF
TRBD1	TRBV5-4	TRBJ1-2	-	TGTGCCAGCAGCTTGGAACAGGGGATTAACTATGGCTACACCTTC	CASSLEQGINYGYTF
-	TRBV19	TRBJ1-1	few	TGTGCCAGTAGTATAGATCGAGGAGGGACGTTTTCGACTGAAGCTTTCTTT	CASSIDRGGTFSTEAFF
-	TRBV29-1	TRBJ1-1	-	TGCAGCGTTGCTCCTAACCAGGATTACACTGTTTTT	CSVAPNQDYTVF
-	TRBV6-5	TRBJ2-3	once	TGTGCCAGCAGCCTGGGCAGGGGTAGCACAGATACGCAGTATTTT	CASSLGRGSTDTQYF
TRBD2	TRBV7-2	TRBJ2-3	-	TGTGCCAGCAGCCCCCCCGGGTCCGGGACTAGGCGCACAGATACGCAGTATTTT	CASSPPGSGTRRTDTQYF
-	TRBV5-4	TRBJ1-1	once	TGTGCCAGCAGCTTGACCCCGGGACTGTGGACTGAAGCTTTCTTT	CASSLTPGLWTEAFF